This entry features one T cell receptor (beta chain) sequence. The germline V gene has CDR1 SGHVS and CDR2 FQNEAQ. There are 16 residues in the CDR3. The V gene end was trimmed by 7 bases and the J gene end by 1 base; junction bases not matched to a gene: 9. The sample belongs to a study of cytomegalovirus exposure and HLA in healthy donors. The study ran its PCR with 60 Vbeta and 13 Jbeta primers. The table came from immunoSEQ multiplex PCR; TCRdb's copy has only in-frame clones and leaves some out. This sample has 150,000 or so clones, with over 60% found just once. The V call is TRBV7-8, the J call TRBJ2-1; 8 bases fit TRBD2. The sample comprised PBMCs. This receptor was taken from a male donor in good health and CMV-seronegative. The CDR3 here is CASTPGAGGSYNEQFF. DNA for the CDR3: TGTGCCAGCACCCCAGGCGCGGGGGGATCCTACAATGAGCAGTTCTTC. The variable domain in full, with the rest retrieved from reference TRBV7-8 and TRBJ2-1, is GAGVSQSPRYKVAKRGQDVALRCDPISGHVSLFWYQQALGQGPEFLTYFQNEAQLDKSGLPSDRFFAERPEGSVSTLKIQRTQQEDSAVYLCASTPGAGGSYNEQFFGPGTRLTVL.